This is a list of T cell receptor beta chains from one sample in a study of blood T cells in healthy people across ages. TCRdb re-derived calls from the 5' RACE reads in MiXCR, one entry per CDR3 protein. Among roughly 830,000 distinct CDR3 sequences listed, around 68% were seen once. The specimen sequenced was blood. These receptors all come from a man under 40 in good health. The CDR3 runs from the conserved cysteine through the conserved F or W. The D gene is left open where the match is weak. Only some rows state a clone size, as once, few, many or a class for expanded clones.

CDR3 | DNA | D | length | J | V | size
CSAKTGGPNTDTQYF | TGCAGTGCTAAGACCGGGGGGCCGAACACAGATACGCAGTATTTT | . | 15 | TRBJ2-3 | TRBV20-1 | .
CASSVRLTDTQYF | TGTGCCAGCAGTGTTCGGCTAACGGATACGCAGTATTTT | . | 13 | TRBJ2-3 | TRBV6-4 | few
CSAGTGVDYGYTF | TGCAGCGCCGGGACAGGGGTCGACTATGGCTACACCTTC | TRBD1 | 13 | TRBJ1-2 | TRBV29-1 | few
CASSLRRENTEAFF | TGTGCCAGCAGCCTTCGACGGGAGAACACTGAAGCTTTCTTT | . | 14 | TRBJ1-1 | TRBV7-2 | .
CASTTKLDTQYF | TGTGCCAGCACCACGAAGCTGGATACGCAGTATTTT | . | 12 | TRBJ2-3 | TRBV6-2/TRBV6-3 | .
CASSLNGGAASAGELFF | TGTGCCAGCAGCTTAAACGGTGGGGCGGCCTCGGCCGGGGAGCTGTTTTTT | . | 17 | TRBJ2-2 | TRBV7-2 | few
CSARDSGPAGPGANVLTF | TGCAGTGCTAGAGATTCGGGGCCAGCCGGCCCTGGGGCCAACGTCCTGACTTTC | . | 18 | TRBJ2-6 | TRBV20-1 | .
CASSPATGEPETQYF | TGTGCCAGCAGCCCCGCCACGGGGGAGCCAGAGACCCAGTACTTC | . | 15 | TRBJ2-5 | TRBV4-2 | .
CASSGILMLGGTEAFF | TGTGCCAGCAGCGGCATCCTGATGTTGGGTGGGACTGAAGCTTTCTTT | . | 16 | TRBJ1-1 | TRBV13 | .
CASSQELSIETQYF | TGTGCCAGCAGCCAAGAGTTATCCATAGAGACCCAGTACTTC | . | 14 | TRBJ2-5 | TRBV3-1 | .
CASSFQDTDTQYF | TGTGCCAGCTCATTCCAGGATACAGATACGCAGTATTTT | . | 13 | TRBJ2-3 | TRBV18 | few
CAVSEEFPSTDTQYF | TGTGCCGTCAGTGAGGAGTTTCCTAGCACAGATACGCAGTATTTT | . | 15 | TRBJ2-3 | TRBV10-3 | .
CASSSEGTYEQYF | TGTGCCAGCAGCTCAGAAGGGACCTACGAGCAGTACTTC | . | 13 | TRBJ2-7 | TRBV13 | few
CASSPPGGLTEQYF | TGTGCCAGCAGTCCCCCGGGGGGGTTGACCGAGCAGTACTTC | TRBD2 | 14 | TRBJ2-7 | TRBV28 | .
CASSPPGLANNEQFF | TGTGCCAGCAGCCCCCCGGGACTGGCCAACAATGAGCAGTTCTTC | . | 15 | TRBJ2-1 | TRBV11-2 | .
CASSQGSVAKNIQYF | TGCGCCAGCAGCCAAGGGTCAGTGGCCAAAAACATTCAGTACTTC | . | 15 | TRBJ2-4 | TRBV4-3 | .
CAISPGGARNEQFF | TGTGCCATCTCCCCCGGGGGGGCTCGAAATGAGCAGTTCTTC | TRBD2 | 14 | TRBJ2-1 | TRBV10-3 | few
CASSQLAGGGGEQFF | TGTGCCAGCAGTCAGCTAGCGGGGGGCGGTGGTGAGCAGTTCTTC | TRBD2 | 15 | TRBJ2-1 | TRBV25-1 | few
CSASNGQRNEKLFF | TGCAGTGCTAGCAACGGACAGAGAAATGAAAAACTGTTTTTT | . | 14 | TRBJ1-4 | TRBV20-1 | .
CSVEGRGQTRGYTF | TGCAGCGTAGAAGGAAGGGGCCAGACCCGTGGCTACACCTTC | . | 14 | TRBJ1-2 | TRBV29-1 | few
CASSLTTGIGGTGAEAFF | TGCGCCAGCAGTCTAACCACAGGTATCGGGGGCACTGGGGCCGAAGCTTTCTTT | . | 18 | TRBJ1-1 | TRBV4-1 | .
CASSGPPSEGGTDTQYF | TGTGCCAGCAGCGGTCCCCCCAGCGAGGGGGGCACAGATACGCAGTATTTT | . | 17 | TRBJ2-3 | TRBV21-1 | once
CASSLSFSGGAFEQFF | TGTGCCAGCAGTTTATCGTTCAGCGGGGGGGCCTTTGAGCAGTTCTTC | TRBD2 | 16 | TRBJ2-1 | TRBV27 | .
CSARYQGGGNEQFF | TGCAGTGCCAGATACCAGGGAGGCGGCAATGAGCAGTTCTTC | . | 14 | TRBJ2-1 | TRBV20-1 | few
CASSDVDRVYREAFF | TGTGCCAGCAGTGACGTGGACAGGGTCTACAGGGAAGCTTTCTTT | TRBD1 | 15 | TRBJ1-1 | TRBV2 | .
CSVKGTAGYTF | TGCAGCGTCAAAGGGACAGCTGGCTACACCTTC | TRBD1 | 11 | TRBJ1-2 | TRBV29-1 | few
CSVKYAGTGGINQPQHF | TGCAGCGTTAAGTATGCGGGCACAGGGGGCATCAATCAGCCCCAGCATTTT | TRBD1 | 17 | TRBJ1-5 | TRBV29-1 | .
CSVDKDRGAYNEQFF | TGCAGCGTTGATAAGGACAGGGGGGCCTACAATGAGCAGTTCTTC | TRBD1 | 15 | TRBJ2-1 | TRBV29-1 | few
CSASDQSDIQYF | TGCAGTGCTTCAGATCAGAGTGACATTCAGTACTTC | . | 12 | TRBJ2-4 | TRBV20-1 | .
CATSKPLAGGSDTQYF | TGTGCCACCAGCAAGCCGCTAGCGGGGGGCTCAGATACGCAGTATTTT | TRBD2 | 16 | TRBJ2-3 | TRBV15 | few
CSARDMAPGGTEKLFF | TGCAGTGCTAGAGACATGGCGCCTGGGGGCACCGAAAAACTGTTTTTT | . | 16 | TRBJ1-4 | TRBV20-1 | .
CASSSWTGGDTQYF | TGTGCCAGCAGTTCCTGGACAGGGGGTGATACGCAGTATTTT | TRBD1 | 14 | TRBJ2-3 | TRBV27 | few
CAISVGEGPSTDTQYF | TGTGCCATCAGTGTCGGTGAGGGCCCTAGCACAGATACGCAGTATTTT | . | 16 | TRBJ2-3 | TRBV25-1 | .
CASRGTGGNEQFF | TGCGCCAGCAGAGGGACAGGGGGCAATGAGCAGTTCTTC | TRBD1 | 13 | TRBJ2-1 | TRBV5-1 | few
CASSPGAWGQFF | TGTGCCAGCAGCCCGGGTGCCTGGGGGCAGTTCTTC | . | 12 | TRBJ2-1 | TRBV14 | .
CASSQDDLGDNQPQHF | TGTGCCAGCAGCCAAGATGACTTGGGAGATAATCAGCCCCAGCATTTT | . | 16 | TRBJ1-5 | TRBV4-2 | .
CASSLNPAVPGNEQFF | TGTGCCAGCAGCTTAAACCCCGCGGTTCCTGGGAATGAGCAGTTCTTC | . | 16 | TRBJ2-1 | TRBV7-3 | .
CASSQETGAEYYEQYF | TGTGCCAGCAGCCAAGAAACGGGGGCGGAATACTACGAGCAGTACTTC | . | 16 | TRBJ2-7 | TRBV4-2 | .
CATGGYYNEQFF | TGTGCCACTGGAGGCTATTACAATGAGCAGTTCTTC | . | 12 | TRBJ2-1 | TRBV6-2/TRBV6-3 | .
CATSSLEGGTPDTQYF | TGTGCCACCAGCAGCCTGGAGGGGGGGACCCCAGATACGCAGTATTTT | . | 16 | TRBJ2-3 | TRBV15 | .
CASGAGTGEGDTQYF | TGTGCCAGCGGAGCCGGGACAGGGGAAGGCGATACGCAGTATTTT | TRBD1 | 15 | TRBJ2-3 | TRBV6-1 | few
CASSHLSGGAYEQYF | TGCGCCAGCAGCCACCTTAGCGGGGGAGCCTACGAGCAGTACTTC | TRBD2 | 15 | TRBJ2-7 | TRBV4-3 | .
CASSPPGQPTPYEQYF | TGTGCCAGCAGCCCGCCGGGACAGCCGACCCCCTACGAGCAGTACTTC | TRBD1 | 16 | TRBJ2-7 | TRBV7-6 | .
CASSLRSYSLSGANVLTF | TGCGCCAGCAGCTTGAGATCGTACAGTCTCTCTGGGGCCAACGTCCTGACTTTC | . | 18 | TRBJ2-6 | TRBV5-1 | .
CSAAGGLGETQYF | TGCAGTGCCGCCGGGGGGCTAGGTGAGACCCAGTACTTC | . | 13 | TRBJ2-5 | TRBV20-1 | .
CASSPDGGQETQYF | TGCGCCAGCAGCCCGGATGGGGGCCAAGAGACCCAGTACTTC | . | 14 | TRBJ2-5 | TRBV5-1 | .
CASSLRMGDTDTQYF | TGTGCCAGCAGCCTAAGAATGGGAGACACAGATACGCAGTATTTT | . | 15 | TRBJ2-3 | TRBV4-2 | .
CATHVGLAGGEQYF | TGTGCCACTCATGTGGGACTAGCGGGGGGTGAGCAGTACTTC | TRBD2 | 14 | TRBJ2-5 | TRBV10-3 | .
CATSLGQGRYGYTF | TGTGCCACCAGCCTTGGACAGGGGAGGTATGGCTACACCTTC | TRBD1 | 14 | TRBJ1-2 | TRBV15 | few
CASSQGTDTEAFF | TGTGCCAGCAGCCAAGGGACGGACACTGAAGCCTTCTTT | . | 13 | TRBJ1-1 | TRBV3-1 | .
CSARTGVEQYF | TGCAGTGCTAGGACAGGGGTCGAGCAGTACTTC | TRBD1 | 11 | TRBJ2-7 | TRBV20-1 | .